Below, one TCR beta chain is given with its context. Its antigen is unknown. This CDR3 contains 19 residues. Germline CDR1 reads MGHRA; CDR2 reads YSYEKL. V lost 0 bases to trimming and J lost 0 bases, with 20 bases between them. CD45RO negativity and positive selection for CCR7 defined naive CD8 cells, a population that excluded terminally differentiated effector memory CD45RA+ cells. This specimen belongs to a study of shared clonotypes between healthy human individuals. Broader study findings: A few donors held about 4.6% of naive CD4 clonotypes in common.

Every subset's genomic DNA went evenly onto several immunoSEQ plates. Assay used: immunoSEQ multiplex PCR; TCRdb lists only in-frame clones, some missing. The sample lists about 2,200,000 clones; about 93% were seen once. The chain couples TRBV4-1 to TRBJ1-1; perhaps TRBD1 as D (6 bases). The TCR comes from a man aged 18 to 30 in good health. Some clones in this sample may be carry-over from other donors' samples. Specimen: naive CD8+ T cells from PBMCs. CDR3 amino acids: CASSQEPLGGLGLNTEAFF. Here the CDR3 DNA reads TGCGCCAGCAGCCAAGAACCGCTGGGGGGCCTCGGGTTGAACACTGAAGCTTTCTTT.